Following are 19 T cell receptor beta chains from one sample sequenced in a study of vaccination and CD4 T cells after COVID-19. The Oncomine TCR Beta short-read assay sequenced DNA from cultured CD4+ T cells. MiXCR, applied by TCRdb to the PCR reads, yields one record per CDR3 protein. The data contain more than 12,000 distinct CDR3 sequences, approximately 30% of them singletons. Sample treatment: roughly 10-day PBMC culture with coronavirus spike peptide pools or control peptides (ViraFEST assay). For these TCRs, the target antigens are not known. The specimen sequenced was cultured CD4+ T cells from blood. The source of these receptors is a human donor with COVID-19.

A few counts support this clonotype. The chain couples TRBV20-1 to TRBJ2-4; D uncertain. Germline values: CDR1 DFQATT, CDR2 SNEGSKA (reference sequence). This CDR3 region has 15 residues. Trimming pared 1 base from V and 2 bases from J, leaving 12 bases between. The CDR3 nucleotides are TGCAGTGCTAGAGTCCCCGGTCTAACCAAAAACATTCAGTACTTC. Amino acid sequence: CSARVPGLTKNIQYF.

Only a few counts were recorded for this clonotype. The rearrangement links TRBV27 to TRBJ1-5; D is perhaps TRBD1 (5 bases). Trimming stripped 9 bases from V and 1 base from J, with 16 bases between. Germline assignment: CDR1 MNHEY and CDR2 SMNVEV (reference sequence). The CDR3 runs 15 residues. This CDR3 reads CASKKGPWSNQPQHF. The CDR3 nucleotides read TGTGCCAGTAAGAAGGGGCCGTGGAGCAATCAGCCCCAGCATTTT.

CDR3 region: CASSLQGAGQSQHF. The CDR3 DNA is TGTGCCAGCAGTTTACAGGGGGCGGGACAGTCCCAGCATTTT. The chain recombines TRBV12-3 or TRBV12-4 with TRBJ1-5; 8 nucleotides line up with TRBD1. The CDR3 spans 14 residues. The junction had 8 bases not matched to a gene; V was cut back by 2 bases and J by 11 bases.

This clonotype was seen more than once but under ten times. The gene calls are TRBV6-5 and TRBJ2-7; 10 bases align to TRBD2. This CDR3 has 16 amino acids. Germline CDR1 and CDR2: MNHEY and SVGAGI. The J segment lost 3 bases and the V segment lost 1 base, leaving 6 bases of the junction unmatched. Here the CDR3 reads CASSYLLAGRGYEQYF. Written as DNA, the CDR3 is TGTGCCAGCAGTTACTTACTAGCGGGGCGCGGCTACGAGCAGTACTTC.

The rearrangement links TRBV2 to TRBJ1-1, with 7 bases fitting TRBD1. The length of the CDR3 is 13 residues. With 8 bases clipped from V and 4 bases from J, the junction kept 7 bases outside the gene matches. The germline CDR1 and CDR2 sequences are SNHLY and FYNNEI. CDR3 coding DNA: TGTGCCAGCCGACAGGGATCCTTCACTGAAGCTTTCTTT. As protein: CASRQGSFTEAFF. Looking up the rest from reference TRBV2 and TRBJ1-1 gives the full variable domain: EPEVTQTPSHQVTQMGQEVILRCVPISNHLYFYWYRQILGQKVEFLVSFYNNEISEKSEIFDDQFSVERPDGSNFTLKIRSTKLEDSAMYFCASRQGSFTEAFFGQGTRLTVV.

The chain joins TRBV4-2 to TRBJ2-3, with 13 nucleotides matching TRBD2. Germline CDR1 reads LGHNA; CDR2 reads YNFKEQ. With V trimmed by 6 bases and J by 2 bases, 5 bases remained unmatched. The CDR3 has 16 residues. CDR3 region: CASRAGTSGATDTQYF. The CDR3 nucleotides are TGTGCCAGCAGGGCCGGGACTAGCGGGGCCACAGATACGCAGTATTTT.

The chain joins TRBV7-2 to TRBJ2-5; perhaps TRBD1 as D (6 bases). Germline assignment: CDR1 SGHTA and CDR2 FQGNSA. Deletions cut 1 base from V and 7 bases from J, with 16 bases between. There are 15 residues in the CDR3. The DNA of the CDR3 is TGTGCCAGCAGCTTAGAGGGGGAGCGACTGGCGACCCAGTACTTC. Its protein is CASSLEGERLATQYF.

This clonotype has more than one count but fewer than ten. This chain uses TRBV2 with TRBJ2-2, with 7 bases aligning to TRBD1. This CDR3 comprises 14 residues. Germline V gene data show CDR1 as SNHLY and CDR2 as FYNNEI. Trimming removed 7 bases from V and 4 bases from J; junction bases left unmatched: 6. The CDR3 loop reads CASKSGTATGELFF. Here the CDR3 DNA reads TGTGCCAGCAAATCCGGGACAGCCACCGGGGAGCTGTTTTTT.

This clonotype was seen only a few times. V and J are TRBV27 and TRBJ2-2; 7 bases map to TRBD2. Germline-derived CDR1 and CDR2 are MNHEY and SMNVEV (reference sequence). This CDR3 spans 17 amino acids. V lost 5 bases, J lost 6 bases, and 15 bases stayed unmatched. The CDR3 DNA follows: TGTGCCAGCAGTCGGTCATGGGGGGGACCCGGCTCCGGGGAGCTGTTTTTT. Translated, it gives CASSRSWGGPGSGELFF.

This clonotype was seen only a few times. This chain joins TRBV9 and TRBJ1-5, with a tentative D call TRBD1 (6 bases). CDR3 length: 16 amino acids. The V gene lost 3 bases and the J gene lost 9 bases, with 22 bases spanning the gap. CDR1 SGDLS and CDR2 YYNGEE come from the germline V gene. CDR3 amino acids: CASSAGPKQGSAPQHF. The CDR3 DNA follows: TGTGCCAGCAGCGCCGGCCCAAAACAGGGCAGCGCGCCCCAGCATTTT.

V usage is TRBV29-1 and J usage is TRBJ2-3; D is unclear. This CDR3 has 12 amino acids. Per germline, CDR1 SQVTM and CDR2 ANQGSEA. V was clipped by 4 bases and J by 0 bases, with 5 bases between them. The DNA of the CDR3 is TGCAGCGTTGGTACTAGCACAGATACGCAGTATTTT. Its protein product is CSVGTSTDTQYF.

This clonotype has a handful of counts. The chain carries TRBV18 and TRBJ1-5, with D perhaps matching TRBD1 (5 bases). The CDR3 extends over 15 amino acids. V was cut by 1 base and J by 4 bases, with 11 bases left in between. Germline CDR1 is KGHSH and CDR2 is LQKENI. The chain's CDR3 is CASSPLNDRNQPQHF. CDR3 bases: TGTGCCAGCTCACCACTGAATGACAGAAATCAGCCCCAGCATTTT.

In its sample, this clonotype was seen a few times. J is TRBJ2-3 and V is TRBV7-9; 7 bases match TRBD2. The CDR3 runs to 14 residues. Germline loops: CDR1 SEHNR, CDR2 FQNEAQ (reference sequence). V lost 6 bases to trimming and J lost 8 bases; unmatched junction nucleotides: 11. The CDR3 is CASRTGTTPPTQYF. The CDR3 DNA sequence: TGTGCCAGCAGAACCGGGACTACCCCCCCTACGCAGTATTTT.

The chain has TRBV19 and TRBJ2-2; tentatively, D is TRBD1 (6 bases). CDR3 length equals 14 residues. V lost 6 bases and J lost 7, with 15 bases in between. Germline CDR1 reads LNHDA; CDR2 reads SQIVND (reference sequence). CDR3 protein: CASRIQGIGGELFF. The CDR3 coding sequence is TGTGCCAGTAGGATACAGGGTATCGGCGGGGAGCTGTTTTTT.

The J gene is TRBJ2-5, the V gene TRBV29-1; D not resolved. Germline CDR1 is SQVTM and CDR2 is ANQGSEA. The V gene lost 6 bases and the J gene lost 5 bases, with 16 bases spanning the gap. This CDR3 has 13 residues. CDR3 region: CSVSMGMVETQYF. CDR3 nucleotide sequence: TGCAGCGTCTCGATGGGAATGGTTGAGACCCAGTACTTC.

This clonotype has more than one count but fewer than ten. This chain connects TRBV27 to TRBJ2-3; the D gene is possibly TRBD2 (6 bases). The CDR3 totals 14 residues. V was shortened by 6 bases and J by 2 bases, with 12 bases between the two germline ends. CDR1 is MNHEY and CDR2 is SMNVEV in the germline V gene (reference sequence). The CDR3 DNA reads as TGTGCCAGCAGACGGGACTTCATCACAGATACGCAGTATTTT. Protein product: CASRRDFITDTQYF.

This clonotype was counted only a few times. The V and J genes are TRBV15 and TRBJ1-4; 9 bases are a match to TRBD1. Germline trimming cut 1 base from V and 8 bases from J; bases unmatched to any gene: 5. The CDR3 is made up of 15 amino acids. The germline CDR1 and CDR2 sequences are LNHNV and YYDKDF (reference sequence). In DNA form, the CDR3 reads TGTGCCACCAGCAGAGCGGCAGGGACAGGGGAAAAACTGTTTTTT. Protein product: CATSRAAGTGEKLFF.

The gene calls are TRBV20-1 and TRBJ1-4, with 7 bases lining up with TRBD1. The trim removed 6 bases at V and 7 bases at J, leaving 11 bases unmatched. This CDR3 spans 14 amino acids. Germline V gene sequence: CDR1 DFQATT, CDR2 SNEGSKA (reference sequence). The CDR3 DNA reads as TGCAGTGCCCCACAGACAGGGAAGACTGAAAAACTGTTTTTT. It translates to CSAPQTGKTEKLFF.

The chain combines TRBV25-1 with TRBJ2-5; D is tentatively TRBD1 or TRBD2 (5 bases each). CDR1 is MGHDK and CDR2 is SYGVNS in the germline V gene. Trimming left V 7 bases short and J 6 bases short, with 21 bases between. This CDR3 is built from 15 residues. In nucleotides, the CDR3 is TGTGCCAGCACCGCTCCGGGACCCAGTATGCAGACCCAGTACTTC. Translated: CASTAPGPSMQTQYF.